This entry concerns a single T cell receptor beta chain. The target antigen is unknown. The CDR3 spans 13 residues. The germline CDR1 and CDR2 sequences are LGHDT and YNNKEL (reference sequence). With UMIs, 5'RACE template switching was used to make TCR beta cDNA. After re-calling the 5' RACE reads, TCRdb lists one entry per CDR3 protein, DNA absent. The sample data list more than 400,000 distinct CDR3 sequences. The data derive from a study of T cells expressing NK-cell markers. Study-level points and caveats: Dominance of the CD3+CD56-NKG2C+ fraction by these clonotypes also held in several donors.

This clonotype was obtained from a woman aged 18 to 75 in good health. The rearrangement joins TRBV3-1 to TRBJ1-2; TCRdb's D gene call, TRBD1, goes unchecked for lack of DNA. Sequences were obtained from blood T cells: a sorted CD56 or NKG2C T cell subset, CD4+ or CD8+ T cells, or bulk PBMC T cells (not recorded which). CDR3 sequence: CASSQEDSYGYTF.